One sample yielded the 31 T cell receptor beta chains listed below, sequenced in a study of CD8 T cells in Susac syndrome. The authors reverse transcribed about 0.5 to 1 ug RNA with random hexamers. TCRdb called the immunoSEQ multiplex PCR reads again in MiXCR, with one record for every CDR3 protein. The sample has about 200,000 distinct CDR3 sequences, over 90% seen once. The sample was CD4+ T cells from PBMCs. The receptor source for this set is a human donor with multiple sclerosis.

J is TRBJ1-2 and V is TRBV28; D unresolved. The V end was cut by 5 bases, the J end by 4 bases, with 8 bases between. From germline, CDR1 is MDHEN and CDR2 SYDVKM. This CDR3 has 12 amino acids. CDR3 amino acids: CASSQLSYGYTF. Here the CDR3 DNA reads TGTGCCAGCAGTCAACTGTCCTATGGCTACACCTTC.

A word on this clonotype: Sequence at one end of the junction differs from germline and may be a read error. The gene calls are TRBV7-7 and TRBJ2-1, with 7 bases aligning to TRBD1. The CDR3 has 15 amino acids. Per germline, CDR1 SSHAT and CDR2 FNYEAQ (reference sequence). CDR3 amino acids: CASSLATGAHNEQFF. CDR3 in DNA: TGTGCTAGCAGCTTAGCCACAGGGGCCCACAATGAGCAGTTCTTC.

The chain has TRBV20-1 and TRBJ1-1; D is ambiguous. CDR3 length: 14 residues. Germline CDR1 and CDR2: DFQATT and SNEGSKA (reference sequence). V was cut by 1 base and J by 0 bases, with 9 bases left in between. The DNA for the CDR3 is TGCAGTGCTAGAGGCCCTGGAGTGAACACTGAAGCTTTCTTT. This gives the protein CSARGPGVNTEAFF.

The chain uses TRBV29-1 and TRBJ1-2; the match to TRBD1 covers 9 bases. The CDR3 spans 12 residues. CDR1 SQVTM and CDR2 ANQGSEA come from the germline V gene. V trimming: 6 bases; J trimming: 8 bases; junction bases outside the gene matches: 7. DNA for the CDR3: TGCAGCGTGGCGGACAGGGGATGGGGCTACACCTTC. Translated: CSVADRGWGYTF.

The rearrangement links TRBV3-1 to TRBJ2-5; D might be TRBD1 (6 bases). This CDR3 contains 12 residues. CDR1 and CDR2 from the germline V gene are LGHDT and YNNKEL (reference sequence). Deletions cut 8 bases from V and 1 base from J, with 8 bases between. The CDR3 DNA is TGTGCCAGCGGACAGTCCCAAGAGACCCAGTACTTC. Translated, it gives CASGQSQETQYF.

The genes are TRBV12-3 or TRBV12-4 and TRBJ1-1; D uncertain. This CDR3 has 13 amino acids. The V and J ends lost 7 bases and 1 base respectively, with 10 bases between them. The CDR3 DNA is TGTGCCAGCAATTCCGGATCGAACACTGAAGCTTTCTTT. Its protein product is CASNSGSNTEAFF.

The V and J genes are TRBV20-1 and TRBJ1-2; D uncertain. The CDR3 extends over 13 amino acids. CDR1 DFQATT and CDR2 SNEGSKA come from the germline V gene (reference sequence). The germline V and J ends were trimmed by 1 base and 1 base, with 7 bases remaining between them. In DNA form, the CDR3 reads TGCAGTGCTAGAGTCGACATTAACTATGGCTACACCTTC. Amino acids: CSARVDINYGYTF.

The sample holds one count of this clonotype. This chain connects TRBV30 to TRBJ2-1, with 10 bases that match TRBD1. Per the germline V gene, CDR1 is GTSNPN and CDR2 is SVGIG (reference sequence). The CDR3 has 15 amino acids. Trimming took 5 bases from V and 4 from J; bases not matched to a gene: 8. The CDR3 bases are TGTGCCTGGGGGGAAACGGGACAGGGGTACAATGAGCAGTTCTTC. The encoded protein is CAWGETGQGYNEQFF.

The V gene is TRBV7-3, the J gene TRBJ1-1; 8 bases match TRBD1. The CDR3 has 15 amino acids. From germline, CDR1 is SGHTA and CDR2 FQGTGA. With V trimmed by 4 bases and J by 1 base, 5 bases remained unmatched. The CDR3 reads CASSSPGQANTEAFF. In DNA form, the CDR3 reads TGTGCCAGCAGCTCGCCGGGACAGGCGAACACTGAAGCTTTCTTT.

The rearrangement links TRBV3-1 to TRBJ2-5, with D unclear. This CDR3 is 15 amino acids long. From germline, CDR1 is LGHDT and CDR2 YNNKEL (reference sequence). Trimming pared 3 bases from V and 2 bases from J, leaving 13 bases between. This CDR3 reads CASSQSVGLQETQYF. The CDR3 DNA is TGTGCCAGCAGCCAGTCCGTGGGCCTTCAAGAGACCCAGTACTTC.

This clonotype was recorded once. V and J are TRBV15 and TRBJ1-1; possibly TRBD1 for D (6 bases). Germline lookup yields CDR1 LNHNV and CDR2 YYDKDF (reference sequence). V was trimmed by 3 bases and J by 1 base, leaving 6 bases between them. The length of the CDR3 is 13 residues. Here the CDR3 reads CATSRTGNTEAFF. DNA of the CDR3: TGTGCCACCAGCAGGACAGGGAACACTGAAGCTTTCTTT. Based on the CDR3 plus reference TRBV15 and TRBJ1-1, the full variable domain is DAMVIQNPRYQVTQFGKPVTLSCSQTLNHNVMYWYQQKSSQAPKLLFHYYDKDFNNEADTPDNFQSRRPNTSFCFLDIRSPGLGDTAMYLCATSRTGNTEAFFGQGTRLTVV.

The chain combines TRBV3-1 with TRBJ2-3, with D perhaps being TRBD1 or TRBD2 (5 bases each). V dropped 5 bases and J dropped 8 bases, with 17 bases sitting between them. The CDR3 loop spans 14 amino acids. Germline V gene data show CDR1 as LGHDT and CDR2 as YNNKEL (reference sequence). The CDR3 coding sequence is TGTGCCAGCAGCGACCGGGACCTGGCGAGTACGCAGTATTTT. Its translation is CASSDRDLASTQYF.

As DNA, the CDR3 is TGTGCCAGCAGCCAAGATATGATAAAGGGGATGAACACTGAAGCTTTCTTT. It yields the protein CASSQDMIKGMNTEAFF. The rearrangement joins TRBV3-1 to TRBJ1-1, with D possibly matching TRBD1 (5 bases). Trimming removed 0 bases at V and 0 bases at J, with 14 bases between. Germline values: CDR1 LGHDT, CDR2 YNNKEL (reference sequence). This CDR3 has 17 residues.

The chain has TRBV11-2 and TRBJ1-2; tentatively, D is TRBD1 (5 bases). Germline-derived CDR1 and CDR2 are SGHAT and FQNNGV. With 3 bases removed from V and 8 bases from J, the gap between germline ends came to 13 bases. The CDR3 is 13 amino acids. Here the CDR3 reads CASSFRPGSGYTF. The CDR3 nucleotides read TGTGCCAGCAGCTTCCGGCCAGGGAGCGGCTACACCTTC. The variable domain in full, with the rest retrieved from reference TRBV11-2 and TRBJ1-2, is EAGVAQSPRYKIIEKRQSVAFWCNPISGHATLYWYQQILGQGPKLLIQFQNNGVVDDSQLPKDRFSAERLKGVDSTLKIQPAKLEDSAVYLCASSFRPGSGYTFGSGTRLTVV.

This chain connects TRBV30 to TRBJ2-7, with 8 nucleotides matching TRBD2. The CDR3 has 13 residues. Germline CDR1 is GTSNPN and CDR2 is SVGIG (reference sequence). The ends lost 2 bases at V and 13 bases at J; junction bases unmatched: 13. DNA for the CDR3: TGTGCCTGGAGTCCTTCCTTGGGGACTAGAGACTACTTC. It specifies CAWSPSLGTRDYF.

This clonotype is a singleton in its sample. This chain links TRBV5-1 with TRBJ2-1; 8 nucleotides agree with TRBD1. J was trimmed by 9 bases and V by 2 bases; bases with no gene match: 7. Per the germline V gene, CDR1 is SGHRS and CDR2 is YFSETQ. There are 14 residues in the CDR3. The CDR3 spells CASSFGTGLGEQFF. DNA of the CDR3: TGCGCCAGCAGCTTTGGGACAGGACTCGGTGAGCAGTTCTTC.

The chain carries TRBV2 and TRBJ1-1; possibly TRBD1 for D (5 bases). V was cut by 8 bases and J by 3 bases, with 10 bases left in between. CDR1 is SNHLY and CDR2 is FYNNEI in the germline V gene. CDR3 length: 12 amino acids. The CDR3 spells CASLDSYTEAFF. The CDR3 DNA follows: TGTGCCAGCCTTGACAGCTACACTGAAGCTTTCTTT.

Here the CDR3 DNA reads TGTGCCAGCAGCTCAAGTCGCAATGAGCAGTTCTTC. Its translation: CASSSSRNEQFF. The chain is built from TRBV7-9 and TRBJ2-1, with D hard to call. CDR3 size: 12 residues. Trimming removed 4 bases from V and 6 bases from J, with 7 bases in between. Germline CDR1 reads SEHNR; CDR2 reads FQNEAQ (reference sequence).

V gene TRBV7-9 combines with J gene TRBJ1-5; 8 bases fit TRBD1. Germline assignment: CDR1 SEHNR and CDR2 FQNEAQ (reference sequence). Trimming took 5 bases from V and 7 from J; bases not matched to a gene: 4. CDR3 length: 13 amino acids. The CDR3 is CASSIGQGQPQHF. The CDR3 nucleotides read TGTGCCAGCAGCATTGGACAGGGCCAGCCCCAGCATTTT.

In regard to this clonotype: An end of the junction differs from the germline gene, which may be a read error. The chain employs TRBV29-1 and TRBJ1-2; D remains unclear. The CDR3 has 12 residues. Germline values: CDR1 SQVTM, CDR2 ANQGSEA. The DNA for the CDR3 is TGCAGCGTGGGCCCCCGGGTCCATGGCTTGGCCTTC. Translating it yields CSVGPRVHGLAF.

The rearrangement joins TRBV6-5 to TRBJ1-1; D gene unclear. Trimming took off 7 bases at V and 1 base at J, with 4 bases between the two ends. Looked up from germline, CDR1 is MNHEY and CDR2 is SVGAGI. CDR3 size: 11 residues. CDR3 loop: CASNGNTEAFF. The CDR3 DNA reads TGTGCCAGCAATGGGAACACTGAAGCTTTCTTT.

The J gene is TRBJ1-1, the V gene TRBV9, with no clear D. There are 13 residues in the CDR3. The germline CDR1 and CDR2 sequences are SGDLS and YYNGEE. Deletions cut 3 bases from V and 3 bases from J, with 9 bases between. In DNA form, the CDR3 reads TGTGCCAGCAGCGCCTCAACCGACACTGAAGCTTTCTTT. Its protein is CASSASTDTEAFF.

CDR3 coding DNA: TGTGCCAGCAGTTTAGGGGACAGGGATAATTCACCCCTCCACTTT. Protein product: CASSLGDRDNSPLHF. This chain links TRBV28 with TRBJ1-6, with 9 bases lining up with TRBD1. The germline CDR1 and CDR2 sequences are MDHEN and SYDVKM. The CDR3 runs to 15 residues. The V gene end was trimmed by 2 bases and the J gene end by 5 bases; junction bases not matched to a gene: 1.

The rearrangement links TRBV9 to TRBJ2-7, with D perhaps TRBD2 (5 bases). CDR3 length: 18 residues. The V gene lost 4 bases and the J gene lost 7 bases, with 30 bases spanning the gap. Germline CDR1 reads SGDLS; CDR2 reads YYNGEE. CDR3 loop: CASSPQPEDSLLLGEQYF. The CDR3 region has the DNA TGTGCCAGCAGCCCTCAACCCGAGGACTCCCTCCTTTTGGGGGAGCAGTACTTC.

In DNA form, the CDR3 reads TGTGCCAGCACCGACGGACTAGCGGGGGGGATGGAGCTGTTTTTT. Translated: CASTDGLAGGMELFF. The chain links TRBV5-4 to TRBJ2-2, with TRBD2 matching over 15 bases. Germline V lookup: CDR1 SGHNT, CDR2 YYREEE (reference sequence). There are 15 residues in the CDR3. Trimming took 6 bases from V and 10 from J; bases not matched to a gene: 7.

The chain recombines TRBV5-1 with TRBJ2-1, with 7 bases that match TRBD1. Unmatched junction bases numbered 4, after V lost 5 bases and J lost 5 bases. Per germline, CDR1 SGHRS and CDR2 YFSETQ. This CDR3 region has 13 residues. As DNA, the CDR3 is TGCGCCAGCAGGACGGGGACAGACAATGAGCAGTTCTTC. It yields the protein CASRTGTDNEQFF.

DNA of the CDR3: TGCAGCGTTGAATTGGGCGTGGACTATGGCTACACCTTC. Translated: CSVELGVDYGYTF. V and J are TRBV29-1 and TRBJ1-2; D is undetermined. V gave up 2 bases and J gave up 3 bases, with 10 bases separating them. Germline values: CDR1 SQVTM, CDR2 ANQGSEA. The CDR3 loop spans 13 amino acids.

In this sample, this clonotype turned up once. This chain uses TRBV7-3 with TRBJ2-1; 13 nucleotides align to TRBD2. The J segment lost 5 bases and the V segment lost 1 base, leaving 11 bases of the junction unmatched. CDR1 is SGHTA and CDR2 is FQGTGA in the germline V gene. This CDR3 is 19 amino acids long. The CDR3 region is CASSLRDTGTSGAHNEQFF. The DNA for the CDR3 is TGTGCCAGCAGCTTAAGGGACACCGGGACTAGCGGGGCACACAATGAGCAGTTCTTC.

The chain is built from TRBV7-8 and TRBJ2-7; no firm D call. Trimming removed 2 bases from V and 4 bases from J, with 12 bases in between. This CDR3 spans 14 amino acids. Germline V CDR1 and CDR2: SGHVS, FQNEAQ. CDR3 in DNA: TGTGCCAGCAGCTTAACCGGACGGATTTACGAGCAGTACTTC. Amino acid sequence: CASSLTGRIYEQYF. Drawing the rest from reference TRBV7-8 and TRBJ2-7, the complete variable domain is GAGVSQSPRYKVAKRGQDVALRCDPISGHVSLFWYQQALGQGPEFLTYFQNEAQLDKSGLPSDRFFAERPEGSVSTLKIQRTQQEDSAVYLCASSLTGRIYEQYFGPGTRLTVT.

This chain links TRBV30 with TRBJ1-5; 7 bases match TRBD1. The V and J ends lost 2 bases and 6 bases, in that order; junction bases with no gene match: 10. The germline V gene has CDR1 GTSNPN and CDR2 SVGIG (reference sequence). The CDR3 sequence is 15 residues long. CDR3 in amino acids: CAWSSDRAGGQPQHF. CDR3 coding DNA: TGTGCCTGGAGTTCAGACAGGGCCGGAGGTCAGCCCCAGCATTTT. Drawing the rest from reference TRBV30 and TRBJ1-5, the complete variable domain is SQTIHQWPATLVQPVGSPLSLECTVEGTSNPNLYWYRQAAGRGLQLLFYSVGIGQISSEVPQNLSASRPQDRQFILSSKKLLLSDSGFYLCAWSSDRAGGQPQHFGDGTRLSIL.

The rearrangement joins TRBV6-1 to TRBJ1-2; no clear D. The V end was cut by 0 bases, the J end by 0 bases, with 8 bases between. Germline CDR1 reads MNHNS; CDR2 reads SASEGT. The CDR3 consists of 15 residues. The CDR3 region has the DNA TGTGCCAGCAGTGAAGCAGTCAGCCCTAACTATGGCTACACCTTC. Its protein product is CASSEAVSPNYGYTF.